The 23 T cell receptor beta chains listed next were all sequenced from one sample in a study of blood T cell repertoires in COVID-19. Here immunoSEQ multiplex PCR was the method, and the copy in TCRdb shows in-frame clones only, minus some. The profile covers under 450,000 clones, with 89% appearing a single time and around 1.5% taken by the ten largest. What was sequenced was peripheral blood. These receptors all stem from a woman aged 40 to 50 with COVID-19, enrolled during active disease.

This rearrangement joins TRBV28 to TRBJ1-5; D is ambiguous. The CDR3 runs 15 residues. Germline loops: CDR1 MDHEN, CDR2 SYDVKM. V was trimmed by 2 bases and J by 1 base, leaving 9 bases between them. The DNA of the CDR3 is TGTGCCAGCAGTTTACGAGGGTTCAGCAATCAGCCCCAGCATTTT. Protein product: CASSLRGFSNQPQHF.

A single count supports this clone. V is TRBV3-1 (or the pseudogene TRBV3-2) and J is TRBJ1-1, with unresolved D. Trimming removed 1 base from V and 8 bases from J, with 14 bases in between. CDR1 and CDR2 (germline): LGHDT, YNNKEL (reference sequence). The CDR3 consists of 14 residues. CDR3 nucleotides: TGTGCCAGCAGCCAAGCGGGTCGTGGGTCCGAAGCTTTCTTT. It encodes CASSQAGRGSEAFF.

The CDR3 nucleotides read TGTGCCTCCCCACGGGAGGGTACCGCTGAAGCTTTCTTT. Residues: CASPREGTAEAFF. The rearrangement joins TRBV30 to TRBJ1-1; no reliable D call. This CDR3 has 13 amino acids. V was clipped by 7 bases and J by 6 bases, with 18 bases between them. CDR1 GTSNPN and CDR2 SVGIG come from the germline V gene (reference sequence).

This sequence joins TRBV5-4 and TRBJ1-2; 9 bases fit TRBD1. CDR1 and CDR2 (germline): SGHNT, YYREEE (reference sequence). The CDR3 sequence is 14 residues long. J lost 5 bases, V lost 4 bases, and 6 bases had no gene match. The CDR3 sequence: CASSHSDRGYGYTF. CDR3 DNA sequence: TGTGCCAGCAGCCACTCCGACAGGGGGTATGGCTACACCTTC.

There are many counts of this clone. The chain combines TRBV2 with TRBJ2-1; 13 bases agree with TRBD2. J was trimmed by 6 bases and V by 3 bases; bases with no gene match: 14. Germline V lookup: CDR1 SNHLY, CDR2 FYNNEI. The CDR3 sequence is 19 residues long. The chain's CDR3 is CASSEGGFSGLAGVNEQFF. CDR3 nucleotides: TGTGCCAGCAGTGAGGGGGGATTCTCTGGACTAGCGGGAGTCAATGAGCAGTTCTTC.

This chain uses TRBV14 with TRBJ1-2; TRBD1 aligns across 9 bases. The junction had 2 bases not matched to a gene; V was cut back by 2 bases and J by 4 bases. The CDR3 has 14 residues. CDR1 and CDR2 from the germline V gene are SGHDN and FVKESK. CDR3 in amino acids: CASSQWDRVYGYTF. The DNA for the CDR3 is TGTGCCAGCAGCCAATGGGACAGGGTCTATGGCTACACCTTC.

The chain is built from TRBV19 and TRBJ1-5; D ambiguous. This CDR3 contains 16 residues. The V end lost 1 base, the J end lost 1 base, and 11 bases lay between the germline ends. Germline V gives CDR1 LNHDA, CDR2 SQIVND (reference sequence). The CDR3 coding sequence is TGTGCCAGTAGTATAGGGGCCAGCCCAAGCAATCAGCCCCAGCATTTT. Its protein product is CASSIGASPSNQPQHF.

The chain links TRBV6-2 or TRBV6-3 to TRBJ2-1; 8 nucleotides line up with TRBD1. The germline CDR1 and CDR2 sequences are MNHEY and SVGEGT. V shed 5 bases, J shed 4 bases, and the junction held 7 bases outside the gene matches. This CDR3 is built from 15 residues. CDR3 sequence: CASSQQGVGYNEQFF. CDR3 coding DNA: TGTGCCAGCAGTCAACAGGGGGTAGGTTACAATGAGCAGTTCTTC.

To note about this clone: The identical CDR3 is also encoded by other nucleotide sequences in the sample. The chain couples TRBV5-1 to TRBJ1-3; 9 nucleotides line up with TRBD1. With V trimmed by 3 bases and J by 7 bases, 2 bases remained unmatched. The germline CDR1 and CDR2 sequences are SGHRS and YFSETQ. This CDR3 has 13 residues. CDR3 nucleotides: TGCGCCAGCAGCTCCGGACAGGGGAACACCATATATTTT. Protein product: CASSSGQGNTIYF.

The J gene is TRBJ1-2, the V gene TRBV5-5; the D is unclear. Trimming shortened V by 2 bases and J by 9 bases, and 14 bases separated the two germline ends. CDR3 length equals 13 residues. CDR1 is SGHKS and CDR2 is YYEKEE in the germline V gene (reference sequence). CDR3: CASSFRQASSYTF. The CDR3 DNA is TGTGCCAGCAGCTTCAGGCAGGCCTCAAGCTACACCTTC. The full variable domain, in which reference TRBV5-5 and TRBJ1-2 provide the parts outside the CDR3, is DAGVTQSPTHLIKTRGQQVTLRCSPISGHKSVSWYQQVLGQGPQFIFQYYEKEERGRGNFPDRFSARQFPNYSSELNVNALLLGDSALYLCASSFRQASSYTFGSGTRLTVV.

The chain combines TRBV28 with TRBJ1-2, with 9 bases matching TRBD1. Germline V gene sequence: CDR1 MDHEN, CDR2 SYDVKM. CDR3 length equals 14 residues. V shed 5 bases and J 6 bases; nucleotides not matched to a gene: 7. CDR3 region: CASSPGTGYDGYTF. The CDR3 nucleotides are TGTGCCAGCAGTCCGGGGACAGGGTATGATGGCTACACCTTC.

V and J are TRBV4-3 and TRBJ2-4; TRBD1 matches 7 bases. Germline loops: CDR1 LGHNA, CDR2 YSLEER. Unmatched junction bases numbered 6, after V lost 4 bases and J lost 0 bases. This CDR3 has 16 residues. The CDR3 here is CASSRDRDLAKNIQYF. CDR3 nucleotide sequence: TGCGCCAGCAGCCGAGACAGGGATCTAGCCAAAAACATTCAGTACTTC.

The J gene is TRBJ2-1, the V gene TRBV30; 10 nucleotides line up with TRBD2. The ends lost 3 bases at V and 4 bases at J; junction bases unmatched: 6. Germline CDR1 is GTSNPN and CDR2 is SVGIG (reference sequence). The CDR3 is 15 residues long. In DNA form, the CDR3 reads TGTGCCTGGAGGGAACTAGCGGGACCTTACAATGAGCAGTTCTTC. Translated: CAWRELAGPYNEQFF.

The chain carries TRBV5-1 and TRBJ1-1, with a possible D match to TRBD1 (6 bases). V lost 3 bases to trimming and J lost 7 bases, with 19 bases between them. The CDR3 extends over 15 amino acids. CDR1 SGHRS and CDR2 YFSETQ come from the germline V gene. The CDR3 DNA is TGCGCCAGCAGCTCGACACCCATCACAGGGAGTGAAGCTTTCTTT. This sequence encodes CASSSTPITGSEAFF.

The chain links TRBV5-1 to TRBJ1-1; 7 bases match TRBD1. After removal of 3 bases from V and 1 base from J, the junction contained 9 bases not matched to a gene. The CDR3 is 16 residues long. Germline V gives CDR1 SGHRS, CDR2 YFSETQ. The DNA for the CDR3 is TGCGCCAGCAGCTACAGGGGAGGACTACAGAACACTGAAGCTTTCTTT. The encoded protein is CASSYRGGLQNTEAFF.

As for this clone: Within the sample, other DNA sequences also encode this same CDR3. The CDR3 DNA sequence: TGTGCCAGTTCCGGACAGTTGAACACTGAAGCTTTCTTT. It is translated as CASSGQLNTEAFF. V is TRBV19 and J is TRBJ1-1; a weak D match, TRBD1 (6 bases). CDR1 is LNHDA and CDR2 is SQIVND in the germline V gene (reference sequence). V shed 8 bases and J shed 0 bases, with 10 bases lying between them. The CDR3 sequence is 13 residues long.

The chain is built from TRBV5-1 and TRBJ1-5, with D possibly being TRBD1 (6 bases). V gave up 4 bases and J gave up 5 bases, with 16 bases separating them. CDR3 size: 15 residues. Germline lookup yields CDR1 SGHRS and CDR2 YFSETQ. CDR3 loop: CASSVTGASDQPQHF. The CDR3 bases are TGCGCCAGCAGCGTGACAGGCGCTAGTGATCAGCCCCAGCATTTT.

This chain connects TRBV6-2 or TRBV6-3 to TRBJ1-1; D remains ambiguous. V dropped 0 bases and J dropped 1 base, with 12 bases sitting between them. This CDR3 has 16 amino acids. CDR1 is MNHEY, CDR2 SVGEGT, per germline. The CDR3 DNA reads as TGTGCCAGCAGTTACTCTACGCGGGAGACGAACACTGAAGCTTTCTTT. Its protein is CASSYSTRETNTEAFF.

This clone was detected once. This sequence joins TRBV9 and TRBJ2-4; TRBD1 aligns across 8 bases. The J segment lost 6 bases and the V segment lost 3 bases, leaving 5 bases of the junction unmatched. Germline V gene data show CDR1 as SGDLS and CDR2 as YYNGEE. CDR3 length: 14 amino acids. This CDR3 reads CASSDRDRTNIQYF. The CDR3 region has the DNA TGTGCCAGCAGCGACCGGGACAGGACAAACATTCAGTACTTC.

Note on this clone: The same CDR3 arises from other DNA sequences in this sample as well. J is TRBJ1-1 and V is TRBV19, with TRBD1 matching 7 bases. With 2 bases clipped from V and 7 bases from J, the junction kept 1 base outside the gene matches. CDR1 is LNHDA, CDR2 SQIVND, per germline (reference sequence). This CDR3 has 12 amino acids. The CDR3 loop reads CASSIRQGEAFF. The CDR3 DNA follows: TGTGCCAGTAGTATAAGACAGGGTGAAGCTTTCTTT. Full variable domain (outside the CDR3, taken from reference TRBV19 and TRBJ1-1): DGGITQSPKYLFRKEGQNVTLSCEQNLNHDAMYWYRQDPGQGLRLIYYSQIVNDFQKGDIAEGYSVSREKKESFPLTVTSAQKNPTAFYLCASSIRQGEAFFGQGTRLTVV.

With regard to this clone: The CDR3 end shows no conserved phenylalanine or tryptophan, and so a read error is likely. No DNA is shown, since the ends of the CDR3 on it are uncertain; the CDR3 is the one TCRdb lists. The rearrangement uses TRBV6-1 and TRBJ1-1; the table calls TRBD1, which could not be checked here. Germline values: CDR1 MNHNS, CDR2 SASEGT. The CDR3 contains 14 residues when both ends are counted. The CDR3 reads CASSEMGAGTGGRI.

The chain recombines TRBV7-9 with TRBJ1-3; TRBD1 matches 12 bases. Germline V gives CDR1 SEHNR, CDR2 FQNEAQ (reference sequence). The CDR3 covers 16 residues. The V gene end was trimmed by 11 bases and the J gene end by 1 base; junction bases not matched to a gene: 9. This chain's CDR3 is CAVPGTGGYSGNTIYF. For the CDR3, the DNA is TGTGCCGTCCCCGGGACAGGGGGCTATTCTGGAAACACCATATATTTT.

In this sample, this clone turned up once. The chain has TRBV7-2 and TRBJ1-5; D may be TRBD1 (5 bases). V was shortened by 1 base and J by 5 bases, with 15 bases between the two germline ends. Germline V gives CDR1 SGHTA, CDR2 FQGNSA. The CDR3 loop spans 16 amino acids. The CDR3 sequence is CASSLGAGRNYQPQHF. As DNA, the CDR3 is TGTGCCAGCAGCTTAGGGGCAGGGCGCAATTATCAGCCCCAGCATTTT.